This T cell receptor (beta chain) was observed in a study of blood T cell repertoires in COVID-19 (dated by TCRdb to the early 2020s). About the full investigation: Collaborator samples came from the United States, Italy and Spain and covered acute and convalescent phases of COVID-19. HLA class I and class II types, where available, came from metadata supplied by the sample provider rather than from assay-based typing. The samples were drawn from two sources: the first 160 participants of the ongoing ImmuneRACE study, and some 1,300 subjects contributed by 6 global collaborators. The dataset comprised deeply sampled blood TCRbeta repertoires from subjects exposed to, actively infected with, or recovered from COVID-19. A de-identified subject ID, COVID-19 status, age in years and sex were almost always included in the sample metadata. The material from the prospective study consisted of cDNA or gDNA derived from T cells, B-cell-depleted T cells, or PBMCs. The repertoires were made available in a free public database intended to serve as a resource for research on the immune response to SARS-CoV-2.

Here is what the overall study found, with its caveats: Clinical and demographic metadata were provided uncurated, with the amount varying by source and participant.

This clone was seen just once. Its antigen remains unidentified. No much larger clonotype is one base removed from it; base qualities were not supplied. There are 15 amino acids in the CDR3, from cysteine to phenylalanine inclusive. Only the CDR3 part of the read is kept: 45 bases, read in frame from the first base. V is shortened by 6 bases, J by 5 bases, and the region joining them spans 16 bases. CDR1 MNHEY and CDR2 SVGAGI were looked up in the germline V gene. Each collaborating institution followed its own protocols to collect whole blood in K2EDTA tubes. For TCRbeta analysis, collaborator samples were shipped as frozen whole blood, as isolated PBMCs, or as DNA extracted from either sample type. The immunoSEQ Assay, a bias-controlled multiplex PCR, was used to amplify TCRbeta CDR3 regions from genomic DNA. In the authors' own workflow: Within the assay, amplification of reference gene primers was used to estimate how many nucleated cells each sample contained. Sequence reads were collapsed and filtered to measure the absolute abundance of every unique TCRbeta CDR3 rearrangement. For each sample, productive Simpson clonality was calculated by taking the square root of Simpson's diversity index across productive rearrangements. The source is immuneACCESS, and TCRdb retained only in-frame sequences with V and J called. Part of the clones is not carried over; for the studies checked, unresolved V genes explain less than half of this, and the remainder is unexplained. The V and J calls and the clone size are those of that table, but D and trimming were determined from the DNA. The sample table lists around 170,000 clones, 86% of them with a count of one. The ten largest clonotypes hold 7% to 10% of the sample.

This clonotype was obtained from a middle-aged man with active or convalescent COVID-19. The V and J segments used are TRBV6-5 and TRBJ1-4; no confident D gene assignment can be made. Sequencing used peripheral blood. CDR3 protein: CASRRTTLINEKLFF. The bases read TGTGCCAGCAGACGTACAACCCTGATAAATGAAAAACTGTTTTTT.